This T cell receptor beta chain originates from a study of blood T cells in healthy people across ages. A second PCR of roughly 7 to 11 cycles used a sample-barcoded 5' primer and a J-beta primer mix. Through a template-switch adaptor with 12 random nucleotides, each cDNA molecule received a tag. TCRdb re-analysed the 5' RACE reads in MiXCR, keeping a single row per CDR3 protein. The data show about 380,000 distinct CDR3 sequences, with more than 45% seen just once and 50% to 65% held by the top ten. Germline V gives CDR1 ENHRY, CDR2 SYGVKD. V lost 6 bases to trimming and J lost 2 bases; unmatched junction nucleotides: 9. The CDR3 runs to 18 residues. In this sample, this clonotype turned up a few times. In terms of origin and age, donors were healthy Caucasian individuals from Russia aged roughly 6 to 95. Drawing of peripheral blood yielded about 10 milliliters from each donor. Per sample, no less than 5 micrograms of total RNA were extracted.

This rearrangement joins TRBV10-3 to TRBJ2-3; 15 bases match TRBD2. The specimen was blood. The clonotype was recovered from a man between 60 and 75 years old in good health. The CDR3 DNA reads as TGTGCCATCAGGACTGGACTAGCGGGAGGGCCGGTCACAGATACGCAGTATTTT. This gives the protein CAIRTGLAGGPVTDTQYF.